This T cell receptor beta chain originates from a study of T cell clonality in common variable immunodeficiency. The CDR3 is 12 residues long. V dropped 7 bases and J dropped 6 bases, with 12 bases sitting between them. Germline loops: CDR1 SEHNR, CDR2 FQNEAQ (reference sequence). The study, taken as a whole, reports: Fewer TCRbeta clones were shared among CVID subjects than controls. Links between repertoire features and CVID complications were heterogeneity-limited.

Sequencing input was equivalent genomic DNA from CVID and controls. TCRdb's table, derived via immunoSEQ multiplex PCR, lists solely in-frame clones and lacks some. This sample has approximately 44,000 clones, each found more than once. This clone has a handful of counts. Its specificity is not known. The observed sequence ends 3 residues before the CDR3 terminus, with the missing tail filled in from the germline J gene. The V call is TRBV7-9, the J call TRBJ1-2; D may be TRBD1 (6 bases). This clonotype originated in a person between 18 and 75 years old in good health. Sequencing input: peripheral blood mononuclear cells. The CDR3 here is CASTLTGDGYTF. CDR3 DNA (partial): TGTGCCAGCACCCTGACAGGTGATGGC. The whole variable domain, filled in from reference TRBV7-9 and TRBJ1-2, reads DTGVSQNPRHKITKRGQNVTFRCDPISEHNRLYWYRQTLGQGPEFLTYFQNEAQLEKSRLLSDRFSAERPKGSFSTLEIQRTEQGDSAMYLCASTLTGDGYTFGSGTRLTVV.